One and the same sample provided the 10 T cell receptor beta chains below, sequenced in a study of blood T cell repertoires in COVID-19. Some clones are missing from TCRdb's copy, which holds only in-frame ones; the method was immunoSEQ multiplex PCR. The sample contains roughly 220,000 clones, around 80% of which appear only once. Material for sequencing was peripheral blood. The receptors were gathered from an older woman with acute or convalescent COVID-19.

This clone has just a few counts. The rearrangement uses TRBV6-6 and TRBJ2-2, with 15 nucleotides matching TRBD2. In germline, CDR1 is MNHNY, CDR2 SVGAGI (reference sequence). Losses at the gene ends were 6 bases for V and 4 bases for J; bases not matched to a gene: 12. The CDR3 covers 19 residues. The CDR3 sequence: CASSSAGLAGGWGTGELFF. The CDR3 bases are TGTGCCAGCAGCTCAGCGGGACTAGCGGGAGGCTGGGGCACCGGGGAGCTGTTTTTT.

The V gene is TRBV6-5, the J gene TRBJ1-5; the D is unclear. The CDR3 covers 14 residues. V was pared by 6 bases and J by 7 bases, with 16 bases between. Germline CDR1 reads MNHEY; CDR2 reads SVGAGI. This CDR3 reads CASRLNRERQPQHF. As DNA, the CDR3 is TGTGCCAGCAGATTGAACAGAGAACGGCAGCCCCAGCATTTT.

The rearrangement uses TRBV27 and TRBJ1-5; possibly TRBD1 for D (6 bases). This CDR3 has 14 residues. Per germline, CDR1 MNHEY and CDR2 SMNVEV (reference sequence). The V and J ends lost 3 bases and 4 bases respectively, with 10 bases between them. The CDR3 spells CASSFWGPNQPQHF. DNA for the CDR3: TGTGCCAGCAGTTTCTGGGGGCCTAATCAGCCCCAGCATTTT.

The chain uses TRBV9 and TRBJ2-1; D gene uncertain. The CDR3 is 14 residues long. Trimming removed 0 bases from V and 7 bases from J, with 11 bases in between. The germline V gene has CDR1 SGDLS and CDR2 YYNGEE. DNA for the CDR3: TGTGCCAGCAGCGTAGCTATGCATGCAAATGAGCAGTTCTTC. Its translation: CASSVAMHANEQFF.

The chain links TRBV27 to TRBJ2-7; 13 nucleotides line up with TRBD2. V lost 0 bases and J lost 3; bases outside the gene matches: 5. The germline V gene has CDR1 MNHEY and CDR2 SMNVEV (reference sequence). This CDR3 contains 17 residues. The DNA for the CDR3 is TGTGCCAGCAGTTTATCGGGACTAGCGGGGAACTTCTACGAGCAGTACTTC. As protein: CASSLSGLAGNFYEQYF.

V and J are TRBV2 and TRBJ1-2; D call uncertain. The CDR3 contains 12 residues. Germline values: CDR1 SNHLY, CDR2 FYNNEI. V dropped 4 bases and J dropped 5 bases, with 8 bases sitting between them. CDR3 coding DNA: TGTGCCAGCAGTGTGGCCTCGTATGGCTACACCTTC. This gives the protein CASSVASYGYTF.

V gene TRBV2 combines with J gene TRBJ2-1; D is unresolved. This CDR3 is 11 amino acids long. Between the trimmed V and J ends, which lost 4 bases and 9 bases, there was a span of 7 bases. The V gene's germline CDR1 is SNHLY and CDR2 FYNNEI. The DNA of the CDR3 is TGTGCCAGCAGTGTAGTAGCTGAGCAGTTCTTC. The encoded protein is CASSVVAEQFF. The full variable domain, its missing parts supplied by reference TRBV2 and TRBJ2-1, is EPEVTQTPSHQVTQMGQEVILRCVPISNHLYFYWYRQILGQKVEFLVSFYNNEISEKSEIFDDQFSVERPDGSNFTLKIRSTKLEDSAMYFCASSVVAEQFFGPGTRLTVL.

The chain recombines TRBV6-1 with TRBJ2-4; tentative D call: TRBD2 (5 bases). Trimming removed 3 bases from V and 4 bases from J, with 13 bases in between. Germline V gene lookup returns CDR1 MNHNS and CDR2 SASEGT. There are 15 residues in the CDR3. CDR3 bases: TGTGCCAGCAGTGATAGAGTCGGGGATAAAAACATTCAGTACTTC. This gives the protein CASSDRVGDKNIQYF.

This clone was detected once. This rearrangement joins TRBV5-5 to TRBJ1-2; perhaps TRBD1 as D (5 bases). CDR1 is SGHKS and CDR2 is YYEKEE in the germline V gene (reference sequence). CDR3 length equals 13 residues. V lost 4 bases, J lost 4 bases, and 11 bases lay in between. The CDR3 region has the DNA TGTGCCAGCAGCCCGGGCGGGACCTATGGCTACACCTTC. Translated, it gives CASSPGGTYGYTF.

The rearrangement links TRBV28 to TRBJ1-2; 8 bases line up with TRBD1. V gave up 6 bases and J gave up 2 bases; unmatched junction bases: 5. This CDR3 is built from 14 residues. CDR1 MDHEN and CDR2 SYDVKM come from the germline V gene. The CDR3 loop is CASSPRTGNYGYTF. The CDR3 nucleotides are TGTGCCAGCAGCCCACGGACAGGGAACTATGGCTACACCTTC.